Listed below are T cell receptor beta chains from one sample, sequenced in a study of T cells in Graves' hyperthyroidism and ophthalmopathy. Using its own MiXCR run on the multiplex PCR reads, TCRdb lists one record per CDR3 protein. The sample contains fewer than 500,000 distinct CDR3 sequences, around 13% of which appear only once. Sequencing was carried out using blood. The receptors come from a woman aged 30 to 39 with Graves' ophthalmopathy. Each CDR3 is given with its conserved first and last residue. A D gene is named only where the DNA matches it firmly. Size is omitted from some rows. Given values are once, few, many or a class for expanded clones.

v_gene	abundance	d_gene	j_gene	CDR3nt	CDR3aa
TRBV7-2	many	.	TRBJ1-5	TGTGCCAGCAGTTTCGAACCTAACTGGAATCAGCCCCAGCATTTT	CASSFEPNWNQPQHF
TRBV5-6	.	.	TRBJ2-2	TGTGCCAGCAGCTTGACGGACGGAATCACCGGGGAGCTGTTTTTT	CASSLTDGITGELFF
TRBV18	few	TRBD2	TRBJ2-7	TGTGCCAGCTCACCGACTAGCGGGGGGGCGAGAAACGAGCAGTACTTC	CASSPTSGGARNEQYF
TRBV7-2	many	.	TRBJ2-3	TGTGCTAGCAGCTTAAGCACCTACACAGATACGCAGTATTTT	CASSLSTYTDTQYF
TRBV29-1	few	.	TRBJ1-3	TGCAGCGTTCAAATCACGGGACTCAGCTCTGGAAACACCATATATTTT	CSVQITGLSSGNTIYF
TRBV9	.	TRBD1	TRBJ1-2	TGTGCCAGCAGCTCTCGGACAGGGAACTATGGCTACACCTTC	CASSSRTGNYGYTF
TRBV3-1	.	TRBD1	TRBJ2-4	TGTGCCAGCAGCCCCGGGACAGGGCTGGCCAAAAACATTCAGTACTTC	CASSPGTGLAKNIQYF
TRBV10-1	many	.	TRBJ2-3	TGCGCCAGCAGTGAGTCGCTAGTTAGCGATACGCAGTATTTT	CASSESLVSDTQYF
TRBV19	many	TRBD2	TRBJ2-3	TGTGCCAGTAGACTAGCGCAGACAGATACGCAGTATTTT	CASRLAQTDTQYF
TRBV25-1	many	.	TRBJ2-7	TGTGCCAGCCTCCCCCGCCGTCAGACCTACGAGCAGTACTTC	CASLPRRQTYEQYF
TRBV6-1	.	.	TRBJ2-4	TGTGCCAGCAGTCGAAGGGGCCTAAGTACTGATCCAAACATTCAGTACTTC	CASSRRGLSTDPNIQYF
TRBV9	few	.	TRBJ2-1	TGTGCCAGCAGCGTAGCCGGGGGCACGGTGTTAGATGAGCAGTTCTTC	CASSVAGGTVLDEQFF
TRBV7-8	many	.	TRBJ1-1	TGTGCCAGCAGCCCCCGCCCCAGTCACAACACTGAAGCTTTCTTT	CASSPRPSHNTEAFF
TRBV20-1	many	.	TRBJ2-2	TGCAGTGCTAGGAAAGACAGGTCCGCGAACACCGGGGAGCTGTTTTTT	CSARKDRSANTGELFF
TRBV4-1	few	.	TRBJ1-5	TGCGCCAGCAGCCAAAGACTCTCGGTTCAGGATTCACTGTCACCTACAGAGCCCCAGCATTTT	CASSQRLSVQDSLSPTEPQHF
TRBV18	many	.	TRBJ1-4	TGTGCCAGCTCACCACCCCTACCCGCAGGTCTCGGCACTAATGAAAAACTGTTTTTT	CASSPPLPAGLGTNEKLFF
TRBV9	few	TRBD1	TRBJ2-1	TGTGCCAGCAGCGGGGACAGGGTGGCTTACAATGAGCAGTTCTTC	CASSGDRVAYNEQFF
TRBV6-2/TRBV6-3	few	.	TRBJ2-3	TGTGCCAGCAGTTACTCGAGGCGTGCGGGGGCCCCGGGGCAGTATTTT	CASSYSRRAGAPGQYF
TRBV13	few	.	TRBJ2-4	TGTGCCAGCAGAGAGGGACGGGATAAAAACATTCAGTACTTC	CASREGRDKNIQYF
TRBV19	few	TRBD1	TRBJ2-1	TGTGCCAGTAGTAGACAGGGTTTGAGCAATGAGCAGTTCTTC	CASSRQGLSNEQFF
TRBV7-3	many	TRBD1	TRBJ2-1	TGTGCCAGCAGCTGGGGACAGAGCAATGAGCAGTTCTTC	CASSWGQSNEQFF
TRBV28	many	.	TRBJ1-1	TGTGCCAGCAGACGTAGCACTGAAGCTTTCTTT	CASRRSTEAFF
TRBV20-1	few	TRBD2	TRBJ2-3	TGCAGTGCAACGAGGACTAGAACAGATACGCAGTATTTT	CSATRTRTDTQYF
TRBV12-3/TRBV12-4	many	.	TRBJ1-5	TGTGCCAGCAGTTTAAGGTTTGCGGGGGATACCAATCAGCCCCAGCATTTT	CASSLRFAGDTNQPQHF
TRBV24-1	many	.	TRBJ1-5	TGTGCCACGTCAGATAGCAATCAGCCCCAGCATTTT	CATSDSNQPQHF
TRBV7-9	many	.	TRBJ1-2	TGTGCCAGCAGCTTATCAGGGTATCATGGCTACACCTTC	CASSLSGYHGYTF
TRBV15	many	.	TRBJ1-5	TGTGCCACCAGCAGAGAGGTCAGGGAAGGTCAGCCCCAGCATTTT	CATSREVREGQPQHF
TRBV24-1	many	TRBD1	TRBJ1-5	TGTGCCACCCTTGACGACAGGGATAGCAATCAGCCCCAGCATTTT	CATLDDRDSNQPQHF